These 14 T cell receptor beta chains originate from one sample sequenced in a study of graft-versus-host responses after intestinal transplantation (TCRdb year 2021). Receptor libraries were prepared by the immunoSEQ multiplex PCR assay. Imported from immuneACCESS, the table was reduced by TCRdb to in-frame sequences with V and J called. These copies leave out some clones; in studies compared against another copy, an unresolved V gene accounts for under half, and the cause of the remainder is not known. The sample table holds about 85,000 clones, of which approximately 90% were seen once. The biggest ten clones account for 7.6% of the sample. Interpreted using the paper, the time point label stands for: cells obtained before transplantation from donor or recipient. These TCRs' antigens remain unknown. The source material was unstimulated CD8+ T cells sorted from spleen or lymph node cells, sampled before transplant. The receptors were gathered from a human donor who was the organ donor for an intestinal transplant.

The chain is built from TRBV9 and TRBJ1-4; no definite D call. Germline values: CDR1 SGDLS, CDR2 YYNGEE. The CDR3 contains 17 residues. Trimming took off 3 bases at V and 0 bases at J, with 15 bases between the two ends. In DNA, the CDR3 is TGTGCCAGCAGCGGAAGCTTAACCGGGTCAACTAATGAAAAACTGTTTTTT. This codes for CASSGSLTGSTNEKLFF. The entire variable domain, with the rest obtained from reference TRBV9 and TRBJ1-4, is as follows: DSGVTQTPKHLITATGQRVTLRCSPRSGDLSVYWYQQSLDQGLQFLIQYYNGEERAKGNILERFSAQQFPDLHSELNLSSLELGDSALYFCASSGSLTGSTNEKLFFGSGTQLSVL.

The V and J genes are TRBV7-6 and TRBJ2-5; 9 bases map to TRBD1. The CDR3 has 14 amino acids. Trimming at V came to 5 bases and at J to 11 bases, leaving 12 bases not matched to a gene. Germline V gene sequence: CDR1 SGHVS, CDR2 FNYEAQ. The CDR3 region has the DNA TGTGCCAGCAGCCCGGGACAGGGTTTATCGGAGCAGTACTTC. Translated, it gives CASSPGQGLSEQYF.

The rearrangement uses TRBV5-1 and TRBJ2-7; D could derive from TRBD1 or TRBD2 (5 bases each). Germline CDR1 is SGHRS and CDR2 is YFSETQ. This CDR3 has 15 amino acids. V gave up 0 bases and J gave up 0 bases, with 10 bases separating them. The CDR3 DNA sequence: TGCGCCAGCAGCTTGGCCAAGGGGAGCTCCTACGAGCAGTACTTC. Encoded protein: CASSLAKGSSYEQYF. The variable domain in full, completed from reference TRBV5-1 and TRBJ2-7, reads KAGVTQTPRYLIKTRGQQVTLSCSPISGHRSVSWYQQTPGQGLQFLFEYFSETQRNKGNFPGRFSGRQFSNSRSEMNVSTLELGDSALYLCASSLAKGSSYEQYFGPGTRLTVT.

The gene calls are TRBV19 and TRBJ2-2, with D perhaps matching TRBD1 (6 bases). Trimming left V 10 bases short and J 3 bases short, with 15 bases between. Looked up from germline, CDR1 is LNHDA and CDR2 is SQIVND (reference sequence). This CDR3 has 14 amino acids. DNA for the CDR3: TGTGCCACGGAAGGGGGACCGTACACCGGGGAGCTGTTTTTT. Translated, it gives CATEGGPYTGELFF.

The chain couples TRBV19 to TRBJ2-7, with D hard to call. The CDR3 has 14 residues. The V end lost 3 bases, the J end lost 2 bases, and 11 bases lay between the germline ends. Germline V CDR1 and CDR2: LNHDA, SQIVND (reference sequence). The CDR3 here is CASSIGSPAYEQYF. CDR3 nucleotides: TGTGCCAGTAGTATCGGCTCGCCCGCCTACGAGCAGTACTTC.

The chain recombines TRBV7-9 with TRBJ1-1; D is unresolved. Per germline, CDR1 SEHNR and CDR2 FQNEAQ (reference sequence). V lost 7 bases and J lost 3, with 18 bases in between. The CDR3 consists of 15 residues. The CDR3 sequence is CASTTRPRPDTEAFF. The CDR3 nucleotides read TGTGCCAGCACCACGCGGCCCCGTCCGGACACTGAAGCTTTCTTT. Full variable domain (remainder filled in from reference TRBV7-9 and TRBJ1-1): DTGVSQNPRHKITKRGQNVTFRCDPISEHNRLYWYRQTLGQGPEFLTYFQNEAQLEKSRLLSDRFSAERPKGSFSTLEIQRTEQGDSAMYLCASTTRPRPDTEAFFGQGTRLTVV.

The V gene is TRBV9, the J gene TRBJ1-5; 7 bases map to TRBD1. J gave up 7 bases and V 4 bases, and 11 bases lay outside the gene matches. The CDR3 spans 15 residues. Looked up from germline, CDR1 is SGDLS and CDR2 is YYNGEE. CDR3: CASSSTGEKGQPQHF. CDR3 bases: TGTGCCAGCAGCTCCACAGGGGAGAAGGGGCAGCCCCAGCATTTT.

The chain carries TRBV4-1 and TRBJ2-2, with TRBD1 as a possible D gene (6 bases). The CDR3 is made up of 14 amino acids. Germline V gene data show CDR1 as MGHRA and CDR2 as YSYEKL. Trimming left V 0 bases short and J 4 bases short, with 6 bases between. CDR3 amino acids: CASSQDRGTGELFF. In DNA, the CDR3 is TGCGCCAGCAGCCAAGACAGGGGCACCGGGGAGCTGTTTTTT.

This chain joins TRBV5-4 and TRBJ2-1; a weak D match, TRBD1 (7 bases). CDR3 length: 16 amino acids. The V end lost 6 bases, the J end lost 6 bases, and 22 bases lay between the germline ends. Germline CDR1 SGHNT, CDR2 YYREEE (reference sequence). CDR3 loop: CASIPRRDRVSNEQFF. CDR3 in DNA: TGTGCCAGCATCCCGAGGCGGGACAGAGTCAGCAATGAGCAGTTCTTC.

V and J are TRBV6-5 and TRBJ1-6; unclear D gene. The CDR3 runs 13 residues. V was pared by 0 bases and J by 9 bases, with 6 bases between. Germline assignment: CDR1 MNHEY and CDR2 SVGAGI. The CDR3 bases are TGTGCCAGCAGTTACTCGGGCGCTTCACCCCTCCACTTT. This translates into CASSYSGASPLHF.

V is TRBV20-1 and J is TRBJ2-7, with 8 bases aligning to TRBD2. Germline V gene lookup returns CDR1 DFQATT and CDR2 SNEGSKA (reference sequence). This CDR3 is built from 11 residues. V shed 0 bases, J shed 13 bases, and the junction held 5 bases outside the gene matches. The CDR3 nucleotides are TGCAGTGCTAGAGACGAAGGACTAGCCTACTTC. Its protein product is CSARDEGLAYF.

The chain combines TRBV6-1 with TRBJ1-5; 9 bases fit TRBD1. Germline CDR1 reads MNHNS; CDR2 reads SASEGT. Unmatched junction bases numbered 1, after V lost 2 bases and J lost 2 bases. This CDR3 is built from 15 residues. CDR3 in DNA: TGTGCCAGCAGTGAATGGACAGGGGGCAATCAGCCCCAGCATTTT. Protein product: CASSEWTGGNQPQHF.

The chain carries TRBV4-2 and TRBJ1-1, with 7 bases aligning to TRBD1. CDR3 length: 14 amino acids. From germline, CDR1 is LGHNA and CDR2 YNFKEQ. The V and J ends lost 1 base and 6 bases, in that order; junction bases with no gene match: 5. CDR3 sequence: CASSQGEGAAEAFF. In DNA form, the CDR3 reads TGTGCCAGCAGCCAAGGCGAGGGGGCCGCTGAAGCTTTCTTT.

V is TRBV10-3 and J is TRBJ2-5; D gene unclear. This CDR3 has 15 residues. The germline V gene has CDR1 ENHRY and CDR2 SYGVKD. The V end lost 2 bases, the J end lost 4 bases, and 14 bases lay between the germline ends. CDR3 sequence reads: CAISEGWGRGETQYF. DNA of the CDR3: TGTGCCATCAGTGAGGGGTGGGGTAGAGGAGAGACCCAGTACTTC.